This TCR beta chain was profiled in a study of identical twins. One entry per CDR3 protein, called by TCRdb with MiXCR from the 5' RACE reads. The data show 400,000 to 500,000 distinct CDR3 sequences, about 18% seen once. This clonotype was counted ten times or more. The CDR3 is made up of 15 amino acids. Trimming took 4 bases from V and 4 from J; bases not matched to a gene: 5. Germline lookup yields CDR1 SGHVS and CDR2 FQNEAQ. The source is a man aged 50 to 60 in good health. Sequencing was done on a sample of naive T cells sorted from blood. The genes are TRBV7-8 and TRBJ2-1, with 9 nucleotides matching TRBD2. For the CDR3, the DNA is TGTGCCAGCAGCTCGACTAGCGGACCGTACAATGAGCAGTTCTTC. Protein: CASSSTSGPYNEQFF. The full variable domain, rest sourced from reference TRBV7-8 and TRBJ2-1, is GAGVSQSPRYKVAKRGQDVALRCDPISGHVSLFWYQQALGQGPEFLTYFQNEAQLDKSGLPSDRFFAERPEGSVSTLKIQRTQQEDSAVYLCASSSTSGPYNEQFFGPGTRLTVL.